This entry features one TCR beta chain sequence. Its binding antigen is unknown. Base qualities are not provided; no much larger clone lies one nucleotide away. This sample is drawn from a study of T cell responses to AZD1222 COVID-19 vaccine (dated by TCRdb to the early 2020s). At the level of the whole study: AZD1222 recipients whose second dose came at about 4 weeks and those whose second dose came at about 12 weeks were combined into one group, since spike-specific TCR depth and breadth did not differ between the two schedules. A total of over 230 trial participants underwent TCR sequencing, of whom under 220 had received two doses of AZD1222 and around 26 had received two doses of the MenACWY control vaccine. Trial participants were enrolled into age subgroups of 18-55, 56-69 and 70-plus years, which contained about 160, 30 and 59 TCR-sequenced participants, respectively.

Via the germline V gene, CDR1 is SGHRS and CDR2 YFSETQ. After removal of 5 bases from V and 0 bases from J, the junction retains 5 bases not matched to a gene. From its cysteine to its phenylalanine, the CDR3 spans 15 amino acids. Only the CDR3 DNA stays, 45 bases, in frame from base 1. The investigation overall reported the following: Because no day 14 peak-response samples were available, the repertoires could be characterized only after the peak T cell response. The 56-69-year group was small, and its depth increase did not reach significance, likely because of low power. Conclusions about previously exposed vaccinees were limited because only six AZD1222 recipients were SARS-CoV-2 seropositive at baseline. Nearly half of unique spike-specific TCRs reportedly recognized epitopes outside regions mutated in the B.1.351 and B.1.1.7 variants. The whole spike protein was spanned by vaccine-associated CD4 TCRs, and dominant responses were seen in regions 160-218 and 743-854. Participants were mostly white British and included more females than males, and it was suggested by the authors that clonal diversity may have been underestimated. Spike-specific TCR breadth and depth rose significantly after two AZD1222 doses compared with day 0 and with MenACWY recipients.

Sample time point, as interpreted from the label and publication: baseline before first vaccination. Samples from vaccinated people were obtained from the UK trials COV001 and COV002, which included a single-blind randomized controlled phase 2/3 trial of AZD1222 (ChAdOx1 nCoV-19) in healthy adults. For TCRbeta chain sequencing, PBMC samples were collected from trial participants at day 0 and at day 28 after the second dose. The CDR3 regions of human TCRbeta chains were analyzed by immunosequencing. The study's processing was this. Repertoire TCRs were matched against a reference library of SARS-CoV-2-specific TCRs generated with the MIRA antigen-specificity platform. Breadth meant the fraction of unique TCRs that were SARS-CoV-2-associated, whereas depth meant the fraction of total T cells that were SARS-CoV-2-associated. Using the MIRA data, each spike-specific TCR was mapped to the spike region that the TCR reacts to and placed in a CD4 or CD8 class. Log10-transformed breadth and depth values were compared by one-way ANOVA with Sidak's multiple comparisons tests. TCRdb obtained this table from immuneACCESS and retained in-frame rearrangements with V and J assigned. These tables miss some clones; where compared with another copy, unresolved V genes account for less than half of the shortfall, and the remainder is unexplained. V and J calls and clone size are given by that table; D and trimming were obtained from the DNA. Present in this sample are around 120,000 clones, approximately 90% of which were seen just once. 14% of the sample lies in the top ten.

This TCR derives from an adult in good health. The rearrangement joined TRBV5-1 to TRBJ1-3; the junction holds 7 bases that match TRBD1. Sample: peripheral blood, taken on day 0 of AZD1222 vaccination. The sequenced DNA: TGCGCCAGCAGACAGGGGAGCGACTCTGGAAACACCATATATTTT. It is translated as CASRQGSDSGNTIYF.